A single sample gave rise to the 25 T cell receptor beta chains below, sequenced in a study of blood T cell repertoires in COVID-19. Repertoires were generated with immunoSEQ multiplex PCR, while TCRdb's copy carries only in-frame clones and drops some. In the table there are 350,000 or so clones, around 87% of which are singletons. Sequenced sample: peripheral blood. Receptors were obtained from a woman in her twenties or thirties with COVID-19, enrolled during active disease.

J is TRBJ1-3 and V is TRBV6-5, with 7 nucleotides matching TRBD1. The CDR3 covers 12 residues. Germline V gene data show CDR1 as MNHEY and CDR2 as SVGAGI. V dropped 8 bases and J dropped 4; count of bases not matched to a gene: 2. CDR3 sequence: CASVGQGNTIYF. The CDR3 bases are TGTGCCAGCGTGGGACAGGGAAACACCATATATTTT.

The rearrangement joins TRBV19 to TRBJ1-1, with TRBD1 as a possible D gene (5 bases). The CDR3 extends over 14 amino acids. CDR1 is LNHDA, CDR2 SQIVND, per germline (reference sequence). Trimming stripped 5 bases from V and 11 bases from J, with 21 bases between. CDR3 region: CASSLPGGSEKAFF. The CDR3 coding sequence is TGTGCCAGTAGTCTACCCGGGGGGTCGGAGAAGGCTTTCTTT.

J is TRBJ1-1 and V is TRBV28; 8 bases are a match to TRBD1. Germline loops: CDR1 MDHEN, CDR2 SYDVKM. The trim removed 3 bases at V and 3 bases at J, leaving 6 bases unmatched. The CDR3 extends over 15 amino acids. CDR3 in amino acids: CASSFRDRPYTEAFF. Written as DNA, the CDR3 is TGTGCCAGCAGTTTCAGGGACAGGCCTTACACTGAAGCTTTCTTT.

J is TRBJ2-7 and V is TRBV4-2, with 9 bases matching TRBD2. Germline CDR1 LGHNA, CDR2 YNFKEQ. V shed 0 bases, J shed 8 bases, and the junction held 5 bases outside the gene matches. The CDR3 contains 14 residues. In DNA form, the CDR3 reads TGTGCCAGCAGCCAAGATCAAACTAGCGGGCAGCAGTACTTC. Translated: CASSQDQTSGQQYF.

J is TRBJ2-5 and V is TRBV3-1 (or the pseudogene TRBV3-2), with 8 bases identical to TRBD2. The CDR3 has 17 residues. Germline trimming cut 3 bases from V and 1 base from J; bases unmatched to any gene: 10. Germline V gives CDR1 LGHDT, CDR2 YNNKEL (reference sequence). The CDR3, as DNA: TGTGCCAGCAGCCACGGGAGGGGGAGAGGTCCCCAAGAGACCCAGTACTTC. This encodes CASSHGRGRGPQETQYF.

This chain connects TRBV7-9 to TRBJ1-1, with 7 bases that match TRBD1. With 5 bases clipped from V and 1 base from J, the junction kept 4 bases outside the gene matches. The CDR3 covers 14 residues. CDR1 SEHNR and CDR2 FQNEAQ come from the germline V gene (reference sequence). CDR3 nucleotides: TGTGCCAGCAGCACGGGACAGTGGAACACTGAAGCTTTCTTT. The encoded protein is CASSTGQWNTEAFF.

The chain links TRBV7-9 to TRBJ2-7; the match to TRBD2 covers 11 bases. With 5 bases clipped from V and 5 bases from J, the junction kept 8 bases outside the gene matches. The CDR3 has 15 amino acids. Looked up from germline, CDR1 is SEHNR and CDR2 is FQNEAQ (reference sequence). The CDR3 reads CASSPTSGAFHEQYF. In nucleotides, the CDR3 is TGTGCCAGCAGCCCGACTAGCGGGGCTTTTCACGAGCAGTACTTC.

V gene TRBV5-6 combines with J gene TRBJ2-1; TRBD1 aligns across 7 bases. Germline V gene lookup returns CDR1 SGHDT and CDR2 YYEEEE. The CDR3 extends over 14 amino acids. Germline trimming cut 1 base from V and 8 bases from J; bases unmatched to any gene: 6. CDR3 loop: CASSLFYRGDEQFF. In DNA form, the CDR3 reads TGTGCCAGCAGCTTGTTCTACAGGGGCGATGAGCAGTTCTTC.

The CDR3 DNA sequence: TGTGCCAGCAGCTTCGGCAGGGGTGATGAGCAGTTCTTC. Translating it yields CASSFGRGDEQFF. This chain uses TRBV5-4 with TRBJ2-1; the D gene is possibly TRBD1 (6 bases). The ends were cut back, 2 bases at V and 8 bases at J, with 11 bases in the middle. Germline V gene sequence: CDR1 SGHNT, CDR2 YYREEE (reference sequence). The CDR3 totals 13 residues.

CDR3 loop: CASSLPRTSGRDTDTQYF. The CDR3 DNA sequence: TGTGCCAGCAGTTTACCCCGGACTAGCGGGAGGGATACAGATACGCAGTATTTT. The gene calls are TRBV28 and TRBJ2-3; 15 bases map to TRBD2. CDR3 size: 18 residues. Germline V gene data show CDR1 as MDHEN and CDR2 as SYDVKM. V lost 2 bases, J lost 3 bases, and 6 bases stayed unmatched.

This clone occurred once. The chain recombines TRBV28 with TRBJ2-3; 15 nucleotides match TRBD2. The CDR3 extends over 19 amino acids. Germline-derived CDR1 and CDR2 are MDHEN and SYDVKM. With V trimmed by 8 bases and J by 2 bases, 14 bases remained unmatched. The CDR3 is CASPPGLAGGGSYTDTQYF. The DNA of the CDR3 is TGTGCCAGCCCTCCGGGACTAGCGGGAGGAGGGTCCTACACAGATACGCAGTATTTT.

The CDR3 is CASSQGGSGLYEQYF. The CDR3 bases are TGCGCCAGCAGCCAAGGAGGTAGCGGCCTTTACGAGCAGTACTTC. J is TRBJ2-7 and V is TRBV4-1, with D perhaps matching TRBD2 (6 bases). Trimming removed 1 base at V and 4 bases at J, with 14 bases between. Germline-derived CDR1 and CDR2 are MGHRA and YSYEKL. The CDR3 has 15 residues.

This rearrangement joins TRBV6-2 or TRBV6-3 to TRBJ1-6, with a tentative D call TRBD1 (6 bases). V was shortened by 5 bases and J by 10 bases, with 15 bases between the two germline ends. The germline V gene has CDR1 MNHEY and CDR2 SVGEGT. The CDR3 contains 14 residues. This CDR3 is CASSPRDIPSPLHF. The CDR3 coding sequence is TGTGCCAGCAGTCCCCGGGACATACCCTCACCCCTCCACTTT.

The CDR3 here is CASSGGTEAYYEQYF. The DNA for the CDR3 is TGCGCCAGCAGCGGGGGGACAGAAGCCTACTACGAGCAGTACTTC. The chain employs TRBV5-1 and TRBJ2-7, with TRBD1 as a possible D gene (7 bases). Germline V lookup: CDR1 SGHRS, CDR2 YFSETQ. CDR3 length equals 15 residues. V was clipped by 4 bases and J by 3 bases, with 17 bases between them.

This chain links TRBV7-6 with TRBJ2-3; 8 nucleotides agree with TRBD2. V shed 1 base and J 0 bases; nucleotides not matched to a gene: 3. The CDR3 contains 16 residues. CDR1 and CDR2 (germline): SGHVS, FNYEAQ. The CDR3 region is CASSLVTSGSTDTQYF. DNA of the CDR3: TGTGCCAGCAGCTTAGTAACTAGCGGAAGCACAGATACGCAGTATTTT.

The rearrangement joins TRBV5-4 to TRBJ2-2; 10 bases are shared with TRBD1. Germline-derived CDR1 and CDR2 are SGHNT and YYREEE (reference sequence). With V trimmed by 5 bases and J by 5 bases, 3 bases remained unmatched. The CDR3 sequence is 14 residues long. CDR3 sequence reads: CASRTGGATGELFF. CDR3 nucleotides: TGTGCCAGCAGGACAGGGGGCGCGACCGGGGAGCTGTTTTTT.

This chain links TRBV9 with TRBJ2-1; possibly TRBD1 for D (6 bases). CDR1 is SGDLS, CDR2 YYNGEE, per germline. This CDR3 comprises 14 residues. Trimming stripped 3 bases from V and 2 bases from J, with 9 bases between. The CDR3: CASSEDRTYNEQFF. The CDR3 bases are TGTGCCAGCAGCGAAGACAGGACCTACAATGAGCAGTTCTTC.

In DNA form, the CDR3 reads TGTGCCAGCAGCTTGCGACAGGGCGGGAATGAGCAGTTCTTC. Its protein product is CASSLRQGGNEQFF. This chain uses TRBV5-8 with TRBJ2-1, with 7 bases lining up with TRBD1. Germline values: CDR1 SGHTS, CDR2 YDEGEE. Germline trimming cut 1 base from V and 7 bases from J; bases unmatched to any gene: 5. The CDR3 runs 14 residues.

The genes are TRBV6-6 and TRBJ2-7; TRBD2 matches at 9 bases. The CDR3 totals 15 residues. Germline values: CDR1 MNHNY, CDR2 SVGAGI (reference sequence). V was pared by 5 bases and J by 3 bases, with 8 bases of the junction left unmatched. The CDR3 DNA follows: TGTGCCAGCAGTCAAGTAGGACTAGCGAACTACGAGCAGTACTTC. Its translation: CASSQVGLANYEQYF.

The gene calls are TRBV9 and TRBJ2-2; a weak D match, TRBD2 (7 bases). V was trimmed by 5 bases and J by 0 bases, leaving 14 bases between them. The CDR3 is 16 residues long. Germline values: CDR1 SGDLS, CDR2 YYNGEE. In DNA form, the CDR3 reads TGTGCCAGCAGAAGGGGGGGCAGGGCGAACACCGGGGAGCTGTTTTTT. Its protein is CASRRGGRANTGELFF.

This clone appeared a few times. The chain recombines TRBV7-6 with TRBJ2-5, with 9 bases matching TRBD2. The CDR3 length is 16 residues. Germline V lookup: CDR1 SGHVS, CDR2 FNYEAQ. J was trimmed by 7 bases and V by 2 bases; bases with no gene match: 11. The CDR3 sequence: CASSLPSGRLGGTQYF. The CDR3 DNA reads TGTGCCAGCAGCTTACCCAGCGGGAGGCTTGGAGGGACCCAGTACTTC.

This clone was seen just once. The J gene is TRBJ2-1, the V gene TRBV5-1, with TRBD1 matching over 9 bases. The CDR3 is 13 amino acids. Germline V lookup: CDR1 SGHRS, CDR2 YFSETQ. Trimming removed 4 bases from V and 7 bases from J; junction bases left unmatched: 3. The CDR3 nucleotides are TGCGCCAGCAGCCTCGGACAGGGGAATGAGCAGTTCTTC. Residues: CASSLGQGNEQFF.

The CDR3 protein is CASSYSSASYEQYF. The CDR3 DNA is TGTGCCAGCAGTTACTCGAGCGCCTCCTACGAGCAGTACTTC. The chain carries TRBV6-5 and TRBJ2-7; D unresolved. The germline V and J ends were trimmed by 0 bases and 0 bases, with 6 bases remaining between them. Germline-derived CDR1 and CDR2 are MNHEY and SVGAGI. This CDR3 comprises 14 residues.

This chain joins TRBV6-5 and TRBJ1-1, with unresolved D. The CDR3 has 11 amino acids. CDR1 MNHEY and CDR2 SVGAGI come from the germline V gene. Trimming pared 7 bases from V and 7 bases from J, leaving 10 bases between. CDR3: CASKRRGEAFF. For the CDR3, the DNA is TGTGCCAGCAAACGACGGGGTGAAGCTTTCTTT.

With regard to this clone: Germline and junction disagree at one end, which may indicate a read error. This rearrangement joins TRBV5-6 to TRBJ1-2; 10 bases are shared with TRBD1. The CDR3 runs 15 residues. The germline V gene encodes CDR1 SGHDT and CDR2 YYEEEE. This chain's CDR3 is CASSLAGTGDYGYTF. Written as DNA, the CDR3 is TGTGCCAGCAGCTTGGCCGGGACAGGGGATTATGGTTACACCTTC.